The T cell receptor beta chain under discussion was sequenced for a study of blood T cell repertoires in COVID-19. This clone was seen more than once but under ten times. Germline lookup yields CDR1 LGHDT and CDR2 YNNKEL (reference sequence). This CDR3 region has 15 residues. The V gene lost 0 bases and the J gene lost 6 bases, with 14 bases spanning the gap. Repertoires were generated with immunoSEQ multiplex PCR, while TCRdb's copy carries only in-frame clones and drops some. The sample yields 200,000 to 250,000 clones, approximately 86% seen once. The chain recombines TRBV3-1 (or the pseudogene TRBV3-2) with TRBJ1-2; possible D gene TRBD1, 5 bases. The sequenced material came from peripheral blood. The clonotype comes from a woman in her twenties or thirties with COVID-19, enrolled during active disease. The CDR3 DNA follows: TGTGCCAGCAGCCAAGATAGGGGAGGTGGTCATGGCTACACCTTC. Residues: CASSQDRGGGHGYTF.